This TCR beta chain was sequenced during a study of T cells in Graves' hyperthyroidism and ophthalmopathy. Study in general: Peripheral blood draws took place at initial diagnosis, ahead of any treatment.

The germline V gene has CDR1 SQVTM and CDR2 ANQGSEA. This CDR3 comprises 16 residues. The V end lost 4 bases, the J end lost 2 bases, and 20 bases lay between the germline ends. Regarding this clonotype: Its antigen is unidentified.

Findings and caveats of the study: Among thyroid clonotypes expanded above 0.001, most also appeared in blood.

Criteria for exclusion of patients were uncontrolled infection, other autoimmune disease, pregnancy or lactation. Isolation of PBMCs was performed on around 9.8 ml fresh peripheral blood. Amplification of TCR beta CDR3 regions used RNA as the template. A first-round RT-PCR of the TCR CDR3 used the HTBI primer set. TCRdb re-derived calls from the multiplex PCR reads in MiXCR, one entry per CDR3 protein. The sample consists of over 500,000 distinct CDR3 sequences, about a sixth of them appearing once. The source is a young woman with Graves' ophthalmopathy. This chain links TRBV29-1 with TRBJ1-2, with D perhaps matching TRBD1 (5 bases). Sequencing was performed on blood. CDR3 sequence: CSVGSVGEQENYGYTF. CDR3 nucleotide sequence: TGCAGCGTTGGGTCTGTGGGGGAACAGGAGAACTATGGCTACACCTTC.